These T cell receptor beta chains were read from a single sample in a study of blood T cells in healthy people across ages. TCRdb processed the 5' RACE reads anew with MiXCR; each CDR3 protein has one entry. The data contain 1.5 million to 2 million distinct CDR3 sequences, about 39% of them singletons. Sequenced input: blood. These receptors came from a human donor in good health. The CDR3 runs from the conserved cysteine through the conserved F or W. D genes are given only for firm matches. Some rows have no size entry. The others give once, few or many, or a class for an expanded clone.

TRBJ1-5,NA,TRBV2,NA,TGTGCCAGCAGTATCGGATTCAATCAGCCCCAGCATTTT,CASSIGFNQPQHF
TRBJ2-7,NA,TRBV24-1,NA,TGTGCCACCGGAACAGGGAGCGCCTACGAGCAGTACTTC,CATGTGSAYEQYF
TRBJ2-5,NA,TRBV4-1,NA,TGCGCCAGCAGCCACCCCCAGGCAGTACAAGGGACCCAGTACTTC,CASSHPQAVQGTQYF
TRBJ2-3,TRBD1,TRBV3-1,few,TGTGCCAGCAGCATTCGGGACAGTCGAATCCAAGAGACCCAGTATTTT,CASSIRDSRIQETQYF
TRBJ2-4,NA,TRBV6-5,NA,TGTGCCACCTTCATGGGTGGGGACGTTCAGTACTTC,CATFMGGDVQYF
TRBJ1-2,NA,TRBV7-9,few,TGTGCCAGCAGCTTGCAGGGCGGGGACTCCTATGGCTACACCTTC,CASSLQGGDSYGYTF
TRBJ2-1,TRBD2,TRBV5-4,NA,TGTGCCAGCAGCCAAATAGCGGGGGGGCTATACAATGAGCAGTTCTTC,CASSQIAGGLYNEQFF
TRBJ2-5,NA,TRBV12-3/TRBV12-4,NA,TGTGCCAGCAGTTTTCGGGGGAAGGAGACCCAGTACTTC,CASSFRGKETQYF
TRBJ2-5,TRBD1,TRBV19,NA,TGTGCCAGTAGTATAGACGGGACAGGGGGCGAAGAGACCCAGTACTTC,CASSIDGTGGEETQYF
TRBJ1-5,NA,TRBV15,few,TGTGCCACCAGCAGAGATCGTTTCAACAATCAGCCCCAGCATTTT,CATSRDRFNNQPQHF
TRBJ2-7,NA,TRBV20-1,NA,TGCAGTGCTAGTAATGCCTACGAGCAGTACTTC,CSASNAYEQYF
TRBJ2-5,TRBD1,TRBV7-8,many,TGTGCCAGCAGCTTAGGCCCCGGGACAGGGAAAGAGACCCAGTACTTC,CASSLGPGTGKETQYF
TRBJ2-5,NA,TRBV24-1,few,TGTGCCACCAGTGATTTGAGGGGCACCAGAGAGACCCAGTACTTC,CATSDLRGTRETQYF
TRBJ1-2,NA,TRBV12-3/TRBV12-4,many,TGTGCCAGCAGTTTCTATTATGGCTACACCTTC,CASSFYYGYTF
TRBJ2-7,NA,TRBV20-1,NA,TGCAGTGCTCGGTCGGCGGCCTCCTACGAGCAGTACTTC,CSARSAASYEQYF
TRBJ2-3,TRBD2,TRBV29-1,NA,TGCAGCGCCCTCGGACTAGCGGGGGGTAGCACAGATACGCAGTATTTT,CSALGLAGGSTDTQYF
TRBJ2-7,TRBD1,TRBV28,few,TGTGCCAGCGGGGGACAGCATTCACACTACGAGCAGTACTTC,CASGGQHSHYEQYF
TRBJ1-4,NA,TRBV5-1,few,TGCGCCAGCAGCTTGATCGGGATACCAACTAATGAAAAACTGTTTTTT,CASSLIGIPTNEKLFF
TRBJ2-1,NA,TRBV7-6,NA,TGTGCCAGCAGCTTAGACGGACAGAATATTTACAATGAGCAGTTCTTC,CASSLDGQNIYNEQFF